This TCR beta chain was identified in a study of Ad26.COV2.S vaccination and SARS-CoV-2 variants. This clone turned up a few times. Data came from immunoSEQ multiplex PCR; TCRdb stores just in-frame clones and leaves some out. This table has around 300,000 clones, more than 85% appearing once. The CDR3 length is 13 residues. V dropped 5 bases and J dropped 3 bases, with 10 bases sitting between them. Described treatment: 15 to 20 received Ad26.COV2.S at low or high dose, single or two shots; a few received placebo; per-sample allocation not given. After the first vaccine or placebo injection, samples were drawn on day 63.

The clonotype originates from a person aged 18 to 59 who received the Ad26.COV2.S COVID-19 vaccine or a placebo. The starting material was peripheral blood, obtained in a trial of Ad26.COV2.S vaccine versus placebo. The chain combines TRBV12-3 or TRBV12-4 with TRBJ1-1; no definite D call. CDR3 protein: CASSLLMDTEAFF. The CDR3 DNA reads TGTGCCAGCAGTCTATTAATGGACACTGAAGCTTTCTTT.